The 25 T cell receptor beta chains reported below all come from one sample, sequenced in a study of tumor-infiltrating lymphocytes in primary liver carcinoma. A constant-region primer served to make TCR beta cDNA from roughly 540 ng total RNA. ARM-PCR was slightly modified, and three nested multiplex PCR rounds with it gave rise to the TCR beta libraries. A C-beta reverse primer and TRBV1-TRBV30 forward primers served in each of the first two PCR rounds, at 10 cycles apiece. A single record per CDR3 protein comes from TCRdb applying MiXCR to the multiplex PCR reads. The table lists roughly 48,000 distinct CDR3 sequences, over 65% of them singletons. The tissue used was unsorted bulk material of 20-30 mg. RNA and DNA were co-extracted from it with the AllPrep DNA/RNA mini kit. What was sequenced was liver tumor tissue from sampling region 3. As for subset: tumor region T3, left-lateral pole. These receptor sequences come from a man between 35 and 55 years old with primary liver carcinoma and hepatitis B virus infection.

A note on this clonotype: This may be a read error, as it is one base from a much larger clone. V and J are TRBV5-1 and TRBJ2-1; the match to TRBD2 covers 7 bases. There are 17 residues in the CDR3. Germline CDR1 reads SGHRS; CDR2 reads YFSETQ. CDR3 loop: CASGLFSGPSSYNEQFF. As DNA, the CDR3 is TGCGCCAGCGGCTTGTTTAGCGGGCCCAGCTCCTACAATGAGCAGTTCTTC.

Concerning this clonotype: The junction differs from germline at one of its ends, possibly a read error. The chain is built from TRBV29-1 and TRBJ2-3, with 9 bases aligning to TRBD2. Germline loops: CDR1 SQVTM, CDR2 ANQGSEA. The CDR3 spans 14 residues. CDR3 coding DNA: TGCGGCGTTGCATTAGCGGGGGACACAGATACGCAGTGTTTT. Translated: CGVALAGDTDTQCF.

For the CDR3, the DNA is TGCGCCAGCAGCTTGGGTACAGGGCGAGGTCAGCCCCAGCATTTT. Protein sequence: CASSLGTGRGQPQHF. V gene TRBV5-1 combines with J gene TRBJ1-5; maybe TRBD1 (6 bases). Trimming took off 0 bases at V and 6 bases at J, with 13 bases between the two ends. The CDR3 spans 15 residues. The germline V gene encodes CDR1 SGHRS and CDR2 YFSETQ.

This chain's CDR3 is CASSLNDAYDQFF. As DNA, the CDR3 is TGTGCCAGCAGCCTAAATGATGCCTACGATCAGTTCTTC. The chain combines TRBV11-2 with TRBJ2-1; unclear D gene. V was clipped by 5 bases and J by 13 bases, with 18 bases between them. The CDR3 has 13 residues. Looked up from germline, CDR1 is SGHAT and CDR2 is FQNNGV.

The chain is built from TRBV4-2 and TRBJ2-1; D is possibly TRBD2 (5 bases). With 0 bases removed from V and 9 bases from J, the gap between germline ends came to 12 bases. CDR1 and CDR2 (germline): LGHNA, YNFKEQ. CDR3 length: 14 amino acids. CDR3 bases: TGTGCCAGCAGCCAAGAGCCAGAGGGATGTGAGCAGTTCTTC. Protein: CASSQEPEGCEQFF.

In this sample, this clonotype is medium-sized (0.01 to 0.1%). The chain has TRBV6-5 and TRBJ2-3, with 8 bases lining up with TRBD1. Trimming cost V 6 bases and J 6 bases; bases outside gene matches: 11. CDR1 is MNHEY, CDR2 SVGAGI, per germline. The CDR3 has 15 amino acids. CDR3 bases: TGTGCCAGCAGACCCGGGACAGGCAATTACGATACGCAGTATTTT. This gives the protein CASRPGTGNYDTQYF.

This clonotype was seen at least ten times. The rearrangement joins TRBV5-1 to TRBJ2-7; no firm D call. Trimming took off 5 bases at V and 3 bases at J, with 6 bases between the two ends. The CDR3 spans 11 residues. Germline CDR1 reads SGHRS; CDR2 reads YFSETQ. DNA for the CDR3: TGCGCCAGCAGATCAGGCTACGAGCAGTACTTC. Its translation: CASRSGYEQYF.

With regard to this clonotype: Lacking the conserved final phenylalanine or tryptophan, this CDR3 likely reflects a read error. The DNA is left out, because the CDR3 cannot be placed on it with certainty; the CDR3 is given as TCRdb lists it. V gene TRBV29-1 combines with J gene TRBJ2-1; TRBD1 is taken as the D call from the table, unchecked against the DNA. Germline CDR1 is SQVTM and CDR2 is ANQGSEA. From its first to its last residue, the CDR3 has 13 amino acids. CDR3 sequence reads: CSGSRDVYNEQLL.

As to this clonotype: A junction boundary mismatches the germline segment, possibly from a read error. The V call is TRBV7-9, the J call TRBJ2-1; TRBD1 or TRBD2 may be the D gene (5 bases each). Per the germline V gene, CDR1 is SEHNR and CDR2 is FQNEAQ (reference sequence). The CDR3 is 14 residues long. CDR3 DNA sequence: TGTGCTAGCAACGAAGGGACGAAGTACAATGAGCAGTTCTTC. Translated, it gives CASNEGTKYNEQFF.

As concerns this clonotype: A read error may produce the germline difference seen at one junction end. This rearrangement joins TRBV7-9 to TRBJ2-3, with D maybe TRBD2 (6 bases). In germline, CDR1 is SEHNR, CDR2 FQNEAQ (reference sequence). This CDR3 has 15 amino acids. CDR3 sequence (DNA): TGTGTCAGCCGCTGGAGGGACGGATACACAGATACGCAGTATTTT. Its protein product is CVSRWRDGYTDTQYF.

Of note for this clonotype: At one end, the junction sequence differs from germline, possibly due to a read error. The chain recombines TRBV6-1 with TRBJ1-4; D may be TRBD1 (5 bases). In germline, CDR1 is MNHNS, CDR2 SASEGT. The CDR3 extends over 15 amino acids. The CDR3 DNA reads as TGTGCCAGCAGTGCCCAGGGAATAACTAATGAAAAACTACTTTTT. Translating gives CASSAQGITNEKLLF.

Remarks on this clonotype: The junction shows a germline mismatch at one end, possibly a read error. The gene calls are TRBV6-5 and TRBJ1-5; 7 bases agree with TRBD1. The CDR3 covers 15 residues. Looked up from germline, CDR1 is MNHEY and CDR2 is SVGAGI. Here the CDR3 reads CASCRTGEYNQPQHF. In DNA, the CDR3 is TGTGCCAGCTGCAGGACAGGAGAATACAATCAGCCCCAGCACTTT.

V usage is TRBV11-2 and J usage is TRBJ2-7; weak D call: TRBD2 (5 bases). Germline assignment: CDR1 SGHAT and CDR2 FQNNGV. The CDR3 runs 15 residues. V lost 7 bases and J lost 3, with 19 bases in between. CDR3 sequence reads: CASTPLTAAHYEQYF. The CDR3 DNA is TGTGCCAGCACCCCCTTAACAGCGGCCCACTACGAGCAGTACTTC.

Details on this clonotype: Since the CDR3 does not end with the conserved phenylalanine or tryptophan, this likely comes from a read error. This chain connects TRBV5-6 to TRBJ2-1, with a weak D call TRBD1 (5 bases). The CDR3 has 13 residues. CDR1 is SGHDT and CDR2 is YYEEEE in the germline V gene. CDR3 nucleotides: TGTGCCAGTAGCTCAGGGTCCTACAATGAGCAGTTCTTA. Encoded protein: CASSSGSYNEQFL.

For this clonotype: The CDR3 end shows no conserved phenylalanine or tryptophan, and so a read error is likely. This chain joins TRBV6-5 and TRBJ2-1; possibly TRBD2 for D (6 bases). CDR1 and CDR2 (germline): MNHEY, SVGAGI. CDR3 length: 14 amino acids. CDR3 sequence reads: CASSSLASCDEQFL. Here the CDR3 DNA reads TGTGCCAGTAGTTCACTAGCTTCCTGCGATGAGCAGTTCTTA.

This chain connects TRBV4-2 to TRBJ1-5; TRBD1 aligns across 9 bases. With the DNA end fitting TRBJ2-3 better, the J assignment may be wrong. CDR1 is LGHNA and CDR2 is YNFKEQ in the germline V gene. The CDR3 is made up of 15 amino acids. Here the CDR3 reads CASSPGQGVDQPQYF. The CDR3 nucleotides are TGTGCCAGCAGCCCGGGACAGGGAGTGGATCAGCCCCAGTATTTT.

Concerning this clonotype: This likely comes from a read error, as the CDR3 has no conserved phenylalanine or tryptophan at its end. V and J are TRBV11-2 and TRBJ2-7; D is tentatively TRBD1 or TRBD2 (5 bases each). The germline V gene has CDR1 SGHAT and CDR2 FQNNGV. The CDR3 extends over 13 amino acids. CDR3 sequence (DNA): TGTGCCAGTAGCTTATTCGGGGCGAAGGAGCAGTACTTA. Translating it yields CASSLFGAKEQYL.

Notes on this clonotype: One junction end disagrees with the germline gene, perhaps due to a read error. V is TRBV28 and J is TRBJ2-7, with D unclear. Germline V gene lookup returns CDR1 MDHEN and CDR2 SYDVKM. This CDR3 spans 16 amino acids. The CDR3 spells CASRAASGGRSYKQYF. The CDR3 region has the DNA TGTGCCAGCAGGGCTGCCTCCGGCGGACGCTCCTACAAGCAGTACTTC.

Note on this clonotype: The junction differs from germline at one of its ends, possibly a read error. The V call is TRBV29-1, the J call TRBJ2-1; D perhaps matches TRBD1 (5 bases). CDR1 and CDR2 (germline): SQVTM, ANQGSEA. The CDR3 sequence is 15 residues long. For the CDR3, the DNA is TGCGGTGTGGGGCCCCCTTCCAGCTCCTACAATGAGGAGTTCTTC. This translates into CGVGPPSSSYNEEFF.

Points on this clonotype: A read error may be the cause here, since a much bigger clone is one base away. The chain recombines TRBV6-6 with TRBJ2-1; the match to TRBD1 covers 10 bases. Germline V gene sequence: CDR1 MNHNY, CDR2 SVGAGI (reference sequence). This CDR3 has 23 residues. DNA for the CDR3: TGTGCCAGCAGTTACCACGGGACAGGGGTTCCTACTAGACGGGAGGGACTAAAAAATGAGCAGCTCTTC. It encodes CASSYHGTGVPTRREGLKNEQLF.

By share of the sample, this clonotype is medium-sized. The chain is built from TRBV12-3 or TRBV12-4 and TRBJ2-1, with 14 positions matching TRBD2. The CDR3 covers 16 residues. V lost 6 bases, J lost 6 bases, and 7 bases stayed unmatched. The CDR3 DNA reads as TGTGCCAGCAGCCCCTTCGGACTAGCGGGGGGCAATGAGCAGTTCTTC. Translated, it gives CASSPFGLAGGNEQFF.

As concerns this clonotype: Likely a read error: the CDR3 ends without its conserved phenylalanine or tryptophan. V usage is TRBV6-6 and J usage is TRBJ2-7; the match to TRBD2 covers 10 bases. The length of the CDR3 is 15 residues. V lost 2 bases and J lost 4; bases outside the gene matches: 5. Germline CDR1 is MNHNY and CDR2 is SVGAGI (reference sequence). CDR3 bases: TGTGCCAGCAGTTACGGGGCTAGCGGGAGATACGAGCAGTACCTT. This translates into CASSYGASGRYEQYL.

The genes are TRBV7-8 and TRBJ2-5, with D tentatively TRBD2 (5 bases). V lost 1 base and J lost 7, with 16 bases in between. Germline V gene lookup returns CDR1 SGHVS and CDR2 FQNEAQ. The CDR3 runs 15 residues. The CDR3 here is CASSLVSGKRGTQYF. The CDR3 coding sequence is TGTGCCAGCAGCTTAGTCTCCGGGAAAAGAGGGACCCAGTACTTC.

Comment on this clonotype: Germline is not matched at one junction end, which may reflect a read error. J is TRBJ2-5 and V is TRBV6-5; no clear D gene. Germline V gene data show CDR1 as MNHEY and CDR2 as SVGAGI. This CDR3 has 14 amino acids. The DNA for the CDR3 is TGTGCCAGAAGTTATGGCGCAGCACAAGAGACCCAGTACTTC. Residues: CARSYGAAQETQYF.

Remarks on this clonotype: Germline and junction disagree at one end, which may indicate a read error. The chain is built from TRBV6-5 and TRBJ2-1, with 11 bases that match TRBD2. CDR3 size: 16 residues. Germline V gene sequence: CDR1 MNHEY, CDR2 SVGAGI. The CDR3 bases are TGCGCCAGCAGTCCTACTAGCGGGAGAAATGACAATGAGCAGATCTTC. Encoded protein: CASSPTSGRNDNEQIF.